The rows below give T cell receptor beta chains drawn from one sample of a study of technical replicates of blood from several donors. Generated by immunoSEQ multiplex PCR, the TCRdb table keeps only in-frame clones and is missing some. Among about 59,000 clones, about 93% were seen once, and the ten largest hold about 3.9%. Sequenced: PBMCs. The receptors stem from a human donor in good health. Some clones in this sample may be carry-over from other donors' samples. CDR3s include the opening cysteine and the closing phenylalanine or tryptophan. D genes are given only for firm matches. Not every row has a clone size; where given, it reads once, few, many or a size class.

clone size: .; D gene: .; V gene: TRBV5-4; J gene: TRBJ2-1; CDR3 DNA: TGTGCCAGCAGCTCCCTGGGGGGAGTTCTTACTGAGCAGTTCTTC; CDR3 protein: CASSSLGGVLTEQFF
clone size: .; D gene: .; V gene: TRBV2; J gene: TRBJ2-3; CDR3 DNA: TGTGCCAGCAGTGTCTTCTCAGATACGCAGTATTTT; CDR3 protein: CASSVFSDTQYF
clone size: .; D gene: TRBD1; V gene: TRBV7-6; J gene: TRBJ1-3; CDR3 DNA: TGTGCCAGCAGCTCCCCGTTAGGACAGGGGGCTGTGAACACCATATATTTT; CDR3 protein: CASSSPLGQGAVNTIYF
clone size: .; D gene: TRBD2; V gene: TRBV5-1; J gene: TRBJ2-5; CDR3 DNA: TGCGCCAGCAGCTCCCGACTAGCGGGAGGGCTTCAAGAGACCCAGTACTTC; CDR3 protein: CASSSRLAGGLQETQYF
clone size: once; D gene: .; V gene: TRBV7-9; J gene: TRBJ1-2; CDR3 DNA: TGTGCCAGCAGCCCTTACGACGGGGGGAGTTATGGCTACACCTTC; CDR3 protein: CASSPYDGGSYGYTF
clone size: .; D gene: TRBD1; V gene: TRBV7-9; J gene: TRBJ1-2; CDR3 DNA: TGTGCCAGCAGCCCGGACAGGGCCTATGGCTACACCTTC; CDR3 protein: CASSPDRAYGYTF
clone size: .; D gene: TRBD2; V gene: TRBV7-2; J gene: TRBJ2-7; CDR3 DNA: TGTGCCAGCAGCTTAGGGATACTAGCGGGAGGTTTCCCCTACGAGCAGTACTTC; CDR3 protein: CASSLGILAGGFPYEQYF
clone size: .; D gene: TRBD1; V gene: TRBV2; J gene: TRBJ1-1; CDR3 DNA: TGTGCCAGCAGCGAGGACAGGGTGAACACTGAAGCTTTCTTT; CDR3 protein: CASSEDRVNTEAFF
clone size: .; D gene: TRBD1; V gene: TRBV27; J gene: TRBJ1-5; CDR3 DNA: TGTGCCAGCAGCCCATCTAGGGGGACAGAGAGTAATCAGCCCCAGCATTTT; CDR3 protein: CASSPSRGTESNQPQHF
clone size: .; D gene: TRBD1; V gene: TRBV29-1; J gene: TRBJ1-2; CDR3 DNA: TGCAGCGTCGACGTCCCGGGACAGGGGTCTAACTATGGCTACACCTTC; CDR3 protein: CSVDVPGQGSNYGYTF
clone size: .; D gene: .; V gene: TRBV5-4; J gene: TRBJ2-7; CDR3 DNA: TGTGCCAGCAGCTATGCGGGCCTAAAGGAGCAGTACTTC; CDR3 protein: CASSYAGLKEQYF
clone size: .; D gene: .; V gene: TRBV7-9; J gene: TRBJ1-2; CDR3 DNA: TGTGCCAGCAGCTATCAGGGAGGTCAGGGCTACACCTTC; CDR3 protein: CASSYQGGQGYTF
clone size: .; D gene: .; V gene: TRBV2; J gene: TRBJ2-7; CDR3 DNA: TGTGCCAGCAGCCCAGGGGGGTCACTCCTACGAGCAGACTTC; CDR3 protein: CASSPGGSLLRADF
clone size: once; D gene: TRBD1; V gene: TRBV19; J gene: TRBJ1-6; CDR3 DNA: TGTGCCAGTAGTATCGGGACAGGGGGGCAGTCACCCCTCCACTTT; CDR3 protein: CASSIGTGGQSPLHF
clone size: once; D gene: .; V gene: TRBV7-8; J gene: TRBJ2-7; CDR3 DNA: TGTGCCAGCACCCAGGGGGGTGACGAGCAGTACTTC; CDR3 protein: CASTQGGDEQYF